One and the same sample provided the 22 T cell receptor beta chains below, sequenced in a study of T cell clonality in common variable immunodeficiency. Assay used: immunoSEQ multiplex PCR; TCRdb lists only in-frame clones, some missing. The record shows 35,000 to 50,000 clones for this sample, with no singletons present. Sample: peripheral blood mononuclear cells. Every receptor here comes from a person aged 18 to 75 in good health.

There are many counts of this clone. The read ends 3 residues early relative to the CDR3; the germline J gene fills the gap. J is TRBJ2-3 and V is TRBV5-1; 9 nucleotides match TRBD1. The CDR3 contains 15 residues. Germline-derived CDR1 and CDR2 are SGHRS and YFSETQ. V lost 1 base, J lost 5 bases, and 5 bases stayed unmatched. This chain's CDR3 is CASSLSGQGLDTQYF. The covered CDR3 bases are TGCGCCAGCAGCTTGTCGGGACAGGGCCTAGATACG.

This clone showed up many times. With the read ending 3 residues before the CDR3 end, the germline J gene is used to fill in that end. This rearrangement joins TRBV7-6 to TRBJ2-7, with 9 positions matching TRBD2. The junction had 10 bases not matched to a gene; V was cut back by 4 bases and J by 6 bases. The CDR3 sequence is 15 residues long. Per the germline V gene, CDR1 is SGHVS and CDR2 is FNYEAQ. The CDR3 bases that were read are TGTGCCAGCAGCTGGTTAGCGGGGGAGGTCGGCGAG. This translates into CASSWLAGEVGE. The whole CDR3 reads CASSWLAGEVGEQYF. Together with reference TRBV7-6 and TRBJ2-7, the CDR3 gives the full variable domain: GAGVSQSPRYKVTKRGQDVALRCDPISGHVSLYWYRQALGQGPEFLTYFNYEAQQDKSGLPNDRFSAERPEGSISTLTIQRTEQRDSAMYRCASSWLAGEVGEQYFGPGTRLTVT.

In this sample, this clone turned up many times. One end of the junction varies from germline; a read error may be responsible. The read halts 3 residues ahead of the CDR3 end, with the missing end drawn from the germline J gene. The J gene is TRBJ2-2, the V gene TRBV7-7, with 8 nucleotides matching TRBD2. The CDR3 runs 15 residues. Germline V gene data show CDR1 as SSHAT and CDR2 as FNYEAQ (reference sequence). CDR3 protein: CASSPTSENTGELFF. CDR3 DNA, as far as it was read: TGTGCTAGCAGCCCGACTAGCGAAAACACCGGGGAG.

This clone has at least ten counts. The CDR3 region is CATSRERGNSYEQYF. The CDR3 bases that were read are TGTGCCACCAGCAGAGAACGCGGGAACTCCTACGAG. The rearrangement uses TRBV15 and TRBJ2-7; a weak D match, TRBD2 (6 bases). The read halts 3 residues ahead of the CDR3 end, with the missing end drawn from the germline J gene. V lost 0 bases to trimming and J lost 0 bases, with 9 bases between them. CDR1 is LNHNV, CDR2 YYDKDF, per germline (reference sequence). CDR3 length: 15 amino acids.

This clone was found many times. The sequenced fragment ends 3 residues before the CDR3 boundary, so the rest is inferred from the germline J gene. The chain has TRBV12-3 or TRBV12-4 and TRBJ2-5, with D perhaps TRBD1 or TRBD2 (6 bases each). Trimming removed 3 bases at V and 4 bases at J, with 12 bases between. The CDR3 spans 14 residues. CDR3 sequence reads: CASSFRRGSETQYF. CDR3 DNA (partial): TGTGCCAGCAGTTTCCGGAGGGGGTCAGAGACC.

This clone was found many times. The read halts 3 residues ahead of the CDR3 end, with the missing end drawn from the germline J gene. J is TRBJ2-3 and V is TRBV5-1, with 7 nucleotides matching TRBD1. CDR3 length: 15 residues. The V and J ends lost 4 bases and 3 bases, in that order; junction bases with no gene match: 8. CDR1 and CDR2 from the germline V gene are SGHRS and YFSETQ. The CDR3 DNA, read in part, is TGCGCCAGCAGCACCGGACAGGCGATAACAGATACG. Protein product: CASSTGQAITDT. From start to end, the CDR3 is CASSTGQAITDTQYF.

This clone was picked up many times. The read stops 3 residues short of the end of the CDR3; the missing end is completed from the germline J gene. The chain combines TRBV4-2 with TRBJ2-5; 14 bases are a match to TRBD2. The CDR3 consists of 15 residues. Germline V lookup: CDR1 LGHNA, CDR2 YNFKEQ. J lost 2 bases, V lost 8 bases, and 4 bases had no gene match. CDR3 bases read: TGTGCCAGCGGTGGGACTAGCGGGGGTCAAGAGACC. Its protein product is CASGGTSGGQET. The full CDR3 reads CASGGTSGGQETQYF.

This clone has a count of ten or more. The read terminates 3 residues before the CDR3 end, so the remaining end is supplied by the germline J gene. The chain carries TRBV10-3 and TRBJ2-7, with TRBD1 matching over 8 bases. The junction had 5 bases not matched to a gene; V was cut back by 2 bases and J by 5 bases. CDR1 is ENHRY and CDR2 is SYGVKD in the germline V gene. The length of the CDR3 is 14 residues. The CDR3 sequence is CAISEGQGGHEQYF. The part of the CDR3 DNA that was read is TGTGCCATCAGTGAGGGACAGGGCGGGCACGAG.

This clone was seen at least ten times. The read ends 3 residues early relative to the CDR3; the germline J gene fills the gap. The rearrangement joins TRBV20-1 to TRBJ2-1; 9 bases align to TRBD2. Losses at the gene ends were 6 bases for V and 3 bases for J; bases not matched to a gene: 9. Germline values: CDR1 DFQATT, CDR2 SNEGSKA (reference sequence). The CDR3 consists of 15 residues. The CDR3 sequence is CSARVAGADYNEQFF. Partial CDR3 DNA: TGCAGTGCAAGGGTAGCGGGGGCTGACTACAATGAG.

This clone showed up many times. The read falls 3 residues short of the CDR3 end, and the missing part is taken from the germline J gene. The chain combines TRBV10-1 with TRBJ1-1; D gene ambiguous. The CDR3 runs to 13 residues. In germline, CDR1 is WNHNN, CDR2 SYGVQD (reference sequence). Trimming pared 8 bases from V and 0 bases from J, leaving 10 bases between. CDR3 sequence: CASRAGLNTEAFF. The CDR3 DNA, read in part, is TGCGCCAGCCGAGCGGGGTTGAACACTGAA.

This clone was observed many times. The read terminates 3 residues ahead of where the CDR3 ends, so the germline J gene completes it. The chain is built from TRBV18 and TRBJ2-2, with D tentatively TRBD1 (5 bases). CDR1 KGHSH and CDR2 LQKENI come from the germline V gene. This CDR3 has 17 residues. V lost 3 bases, J lost 1 base, and 15 bases lay in between. Partial CDR3 DNA: TGTGCCAGCTCACCTTCATCAGGGCGTTTGAACACCGGGGAG. This gives the protein CASSPSSGRLNTGE. The entire CDR3 is CASSPSSGRLNTGELFF. Using reference TRBV18 and TRBJ2-2 for the parts outside the CDR3, the full variable domain is NAGVMQNPRHLVRRRGQEARLRCSPMKGHSHVYWYRQLPEEGLKFMVYLQKENIIDESGMPKERFSAEFPKEGPSILRIQQVVRGDSAAYFCASSPSSGRLNTGELFFGEGSRLTVL.

This clone showed up many times. The missing CDR3 end, 3 residues past where the read stops, is filled in from the germline J gene. This chain uses TRBV3-1 (or the pseudogene TRBV3-2) with TRBJ2-1, with no clear D. This CDR3 has 13 amino acids. Trimming shortened V by 6 bases and J by 9 bases, and 15 bases separated the two germline ends. The germline gives CDR1 LGHDT, CDR2 YNNKEL (reference sequence). This chain's CDR3 is CASRPAGFGEQFF. Incomplete CDR3 DNA: TGTGCCAGCAGACCTGCAGGATTCGGTGAG.

A few counts support this clone. At one of its ends the junction is not consistent with the germline gene, which may arise from a read error. The read is 3 residues too short to cover the CDR3 end, so that end is filled in from the germline J gene. The V and J genes are TRBV7-9 and TRBJ1-4, with TRBD1 as a possible D gene (6 bases). The germline CDR1 and CDR2 sequences are SEHNR and FQNEAQ (reference sequence). The CDR3 consists of 15 residues. This CDR3 is CASSHAQGGKEKLFF. The sequenced part of the CDR3 DNA is TGTGCTAGCAGCCACGCACAGGGTGGGAAGGAAAAA.

This clone was found many times. The CDR3 extends 3 residues past the end of the read, so its final part is completed from the germline J gene. The V and J genes are TRBV12-3 or TRBV12-4 and TRBJ2-7; D gene uncertain. The V and J ends lost 2 bases and 2 bases respectively, with 4 bases between them. The CDR3 has 12 amino acids. CDR3 protein: CASSLSTYEQYF. The CDR3 DNA, read in part, is TGTGCCAGCAGTTTATCCACCTACGAG.

At least ten counts were recorded for this clone. The CDR3 goes on 3 residues after the read ends, and that part is filled in from the germline J gene. The chain links TRBV15 to TRBJ2-5, with TRBD2 identical over 11 bases. Trimming took 2 bases from V and 2 from J; bases not matched to a gene: 4. CDR1 and CDR2 from the germline V gene are LNHNV and YYDKDF (reference sequence). This CDR3 is built from 16 residues. CDR3 DNA, as far as it was read: TGTGCCACCAGCAGATCCGGGACTAGCGGTCAAGAGACC. This gives the protein CATSRSGTSGQET. The entire CDR3 protein is CATSRSGTSGQETQYF.

This clone was counted at least ten times. With the read ending 3 residues before the CDR3 end, the germline J gene is used to fill in that end. The chain has TRBV30 and TRBJ2-1; 9 nucleotides match TRBD2. CDR3 length: 15 amino acids. V was clipped by 1 base and J by 6 bases; unmatched bases: 7. Germline V lookup: CDR1 GTSNPN, CDR2 SVGIG (reference sequence). CDR3: CAWSGTSASVNEQFF. The CDR3 bases that were read are TGTGCCTGGAGTGGGACTAGCGCCTCTGTCAATGAG.

This clone was seen at least ten times. The CDR3 end falls 3 residues outside the read, so it is completed with the germline J gene. V usage is TRBV5-1 and J usage is TRBJ2-7; 7 nucleotides align to TRBD2. Germline assignment: CDR1 SGHRS and CDR2 YFSETQ. The CDR3 is made up of 15 amino acids. V lost 0 bases to trimming and J lost 4 bases; unmatched junction nucleotides: 7. Here the CDR3 reads CASSLARGTAYEQYF. The CDR3 DNA, read in part, is TGCGCCAGCAGCTTGGCGCGGGGGACCGCATACGAG.

This clone was detected many times. Read data end 3 residues before the CDR3 end; the end is taken from the germline J gene. J is TRBJ2-7 and V is TRBV7-3; maybe TRBD2 (6 bases). CDR1 is SGHTA, CDR2 FQGTGA, per germline. This CDR3 spans 13 amino acids. V lost 4 bases to trimming and J lost 3 bases, with 10 bases between them. The CDR3 here is CASSSLGGYEQYF. The CDR3 DNA, read in part, is TGTGCCAGCAGCTCCCTCGGGGGCTACGAG.

This clone appeared many times. Sequencing ends 3 residues short of the CDR3 end; the germline J gene provides the rest. The chain joins TRBV9 to TRBJ1-1; no reliable D call. Germline assignment: CDR1 SGDLS and CDR2 YYNGEE. The CDR3 runs to 17 residues. V was clipped by 0 bases and J by 4 bases, with 19 bases between them. The CDR3 spells CASSVEPKISKGTEAFF. The sequenced part of the CDR3 DNA is TGTGCCAGCAGCGTAGAGCCCAAAATCTCGAAGGGCACTGAA.

This clone was observed many times. The read comes to an end 3 residues before the CDR3 does, leaving the germline J gene to fill in the end. The chain links TRBV28 to TRBJ1-1; TRBD1 aligns across 9 bases. Germline V gene data show CDR1 as MDHEN and CDR2 as SYDVKM. This CDR3 contains 15 residues. This chain's CDR3 is CASSRDRGTGSVAFF. The CDR3 DNA, read in part, is TGTGCCAGCAGCCGGGATAGGGGGACAGGGTCGGTA.

This clone has ten or more counts. The read comes to an end 3 residues before the CDR3 does, leaving the germline J gene to fill in the end. The chain uses TRBV2 and TRBJ2-1, with D possibly matching TRBD1 (6 bases). CDR3 length equals 12 residues. Germline V gene data show CDR1 as SNHLY and CDR2 as FYNNEI. Trimming removed 4 bases at V and 8 bases at J, with 9 bases between. The CDR3 DNA, read in part, is TGTGCCAGCAGTGCCACAGGGTATGAG. This sequence encodes CASSATGYE. The full CDR3 is CASSATGYEQFF.

This clone has at least ten counts. The read comes to an end 3 residues before the CDR3 does, leaving the germline J gene to fill in the end. The V and J genes are TRBV10-3 and TRBJ2-3; D gene uncertain. With 0 bases removed from V and 4 bases from J, the gap between germline ends came to 14 bases. Per germline, CDR1 ENHRY and CDR2 SYGVKD. The CDR3 loop spans 16 amino acids. The part of the CDR3 DNA that was read is TGTGCCATCAGTGAGTCGAAGCCACAGTGGGCAGATACG. It yields the protein CAISESKPQWADT. In full, the CDR3 is CAISESKPQWADTQYF.